This T cell receptor beta chain was retrieved from a study of tumor-infiltrating lymphocytes in primary liver carcinoma. About the study: The patients, men and women alike, were aged 30 to 69 years. Samples had roughly 3.5 to 7.13 million productive TCRbeta reads, comparable between tissue types.

Unsorted whole blood served as the source of blood RNA, and germline DNA was extracted as well. Overall study results and limits: The 250 largest clones made up significantly more of tumor than blood repertoires (p = 0.039).

A primer matching the constant region was used to make TCR beta cDNA from approximately 520 ng of total RNA. Slightly modified ARM-PCR with three nested multiplex PCR rounds yielded TCR beta libraries. A C-beta reverse primer was combined with TRBV1-TRBV30 forward primers in the first two PCR rounds, and each round had 10 cycles. TCRdb re-derived calls from the multiplex PCR reads in MiXCR, one entry per CDR3 protein. The sample shows approximately 300,000 distinct CDR3 sequences, approximately 60% of them seen only once. Worth noting for this clonotype: The antigen remains unidentified. A read error is possible here, since a much larger clone lies one base away.

Germline V CDR1 and CDR2: MGHRA, YSYEKL. Trimming removed 3 bases at V and 4 bases at J, with 12 bases between. This CDR3 spans 14 amino acids. The origin of this receptor is a man aged 35 to 55 with primary liver carcinoma and hepatitis B virus infection. Material for sequencing was peripheral blood. V is TRBV4-1 and J is TRBJ1-2; D is ambiguous. CDR3 sequence (DNA): TGCGCCAGCAGCCAGAGGGAGACGGCCTATGGCTACACCTTC. It translates to CASSQRETAYGYTF.